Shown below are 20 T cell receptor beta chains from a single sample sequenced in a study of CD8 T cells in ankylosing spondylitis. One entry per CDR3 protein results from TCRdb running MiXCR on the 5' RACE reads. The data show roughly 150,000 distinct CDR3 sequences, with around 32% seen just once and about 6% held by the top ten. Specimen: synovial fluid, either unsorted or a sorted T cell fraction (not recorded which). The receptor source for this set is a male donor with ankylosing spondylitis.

The CDR3 sequence is CSASHLDEQFF. The CDR3 DNA reads as TGCAGTGCTAGCCACCTGGATGAGCAGTTCTTC. The chain is built from TRBV20-1 and TRBJ2-1; D remains ambiguous. The germline gives CDR1 DFQATT, CDR2 SNEGSKA (reference sequence). CDR3 length: 11 residues. The ends were cut back, 3 bases at V and 8 bases at J, with 8 bases in the middle.

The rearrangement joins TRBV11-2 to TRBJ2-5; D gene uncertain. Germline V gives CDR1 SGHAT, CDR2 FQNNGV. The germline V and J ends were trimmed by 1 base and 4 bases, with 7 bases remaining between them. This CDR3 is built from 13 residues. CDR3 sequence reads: CASSLGLSETQYF. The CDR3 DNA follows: TGTGCCAGCAGCTTAGGACTCTCAGAGACCCAGTACTTC.

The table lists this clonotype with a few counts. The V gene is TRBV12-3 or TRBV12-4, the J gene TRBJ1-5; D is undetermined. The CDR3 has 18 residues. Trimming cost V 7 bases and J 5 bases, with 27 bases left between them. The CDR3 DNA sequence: TGTGCCAGCACCATAAACCCGAGTCTAGGGCCCCTCGATCAGCCCCAGCATTTT. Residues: CASTINPSLGPLDQPQHF.

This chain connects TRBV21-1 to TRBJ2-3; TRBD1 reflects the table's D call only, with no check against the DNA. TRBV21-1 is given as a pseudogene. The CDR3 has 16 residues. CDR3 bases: TGTGCCAGCAGCGCGTACCGGGACAGGAGAGCAGATACGCAGTATTTT. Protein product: CASSAYRDRRADTQYF.

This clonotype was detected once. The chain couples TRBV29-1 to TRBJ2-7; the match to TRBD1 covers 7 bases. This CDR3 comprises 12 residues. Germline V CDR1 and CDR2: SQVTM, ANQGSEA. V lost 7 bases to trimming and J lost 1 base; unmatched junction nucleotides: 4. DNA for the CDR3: TGCAGCGCGACAGGGCAGTCCTACGAGCAGTACTTC. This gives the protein CSATGQSYEQYF.

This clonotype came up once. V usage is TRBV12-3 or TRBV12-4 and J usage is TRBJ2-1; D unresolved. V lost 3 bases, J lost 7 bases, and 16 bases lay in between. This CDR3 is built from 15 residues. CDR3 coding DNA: TGTGCCAGCAGTTTGAAAGGGAATAAAGGAAATGAGCAGTTCTTC. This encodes CASSLKGNKGNEQFF.

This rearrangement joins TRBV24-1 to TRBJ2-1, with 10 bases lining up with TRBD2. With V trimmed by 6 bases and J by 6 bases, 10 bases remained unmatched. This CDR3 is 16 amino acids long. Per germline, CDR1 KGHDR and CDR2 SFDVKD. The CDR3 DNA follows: TGTGCCACCAGTTTTAATAGCGGGGGGAGCGGCAATGAGCAGTTCTTC. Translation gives CATSFNSGGSGNEQFF.

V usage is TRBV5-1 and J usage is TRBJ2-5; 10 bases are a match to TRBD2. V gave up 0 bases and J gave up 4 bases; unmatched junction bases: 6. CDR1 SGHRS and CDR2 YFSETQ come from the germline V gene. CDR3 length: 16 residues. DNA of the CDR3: TGCGCCAGCAGCTTGGATCCAGCGGGGGGGCCAGAGACCCAGTACTTC. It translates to CASSLDPAGGPETQYF. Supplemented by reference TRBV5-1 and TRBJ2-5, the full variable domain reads KAGVTQTPRYLIKTRGQQVTLSCSPISGHRSVSWYQQTPGQGLQFLFEYFSETQRNKGNFPGRFSGRQFSNSRSEMNVSTLELGDSALYLCASSLDPAGGPETQYFGPGTRLLVL.

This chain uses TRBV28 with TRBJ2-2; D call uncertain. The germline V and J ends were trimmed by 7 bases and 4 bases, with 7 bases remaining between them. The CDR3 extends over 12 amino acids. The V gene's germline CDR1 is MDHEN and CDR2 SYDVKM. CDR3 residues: CASKSFTGELFF. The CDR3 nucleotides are TGTGCCAGCAAGAGTTTCACCGGGGAGCTGTTTTTT.

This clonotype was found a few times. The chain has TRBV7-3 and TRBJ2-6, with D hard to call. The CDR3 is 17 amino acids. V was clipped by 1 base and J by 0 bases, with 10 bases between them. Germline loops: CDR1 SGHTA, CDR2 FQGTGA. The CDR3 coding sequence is TGTGCCAGCAGCTTAATGCCAGGAAGCTCTGGGGCCAACGTCCTGACTTTC. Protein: CASSLMPGSSGANVLTF.

CDR3: CASSPVVTSVTDTQYF. Here the CDR3 DNA reads TGTGCCAGCAGCCCCGTGGTGACTAGCGTAACAGATACGCAGTATTTT. This rearrangement joins TRBV5-5 to TRBJ2-3, with 8 bases that match TRBD2. The germline V gene has CDR1 SGHKS and CDR2 YYEKEE (reference sequence). The ends lost 4 bases at V and 3 bases at J; junction bases unmatched: 10. The CDR3 sequence is 16 residues long.

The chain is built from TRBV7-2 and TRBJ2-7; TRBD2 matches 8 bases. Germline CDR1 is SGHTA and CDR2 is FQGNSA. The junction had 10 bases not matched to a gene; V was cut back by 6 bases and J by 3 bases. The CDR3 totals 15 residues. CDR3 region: CASRRSGTSGYEQYF. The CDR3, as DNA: TGTGCCAGCAGACGGTCGGGAACTAGCGGCTACGAGCAGTACTTC.

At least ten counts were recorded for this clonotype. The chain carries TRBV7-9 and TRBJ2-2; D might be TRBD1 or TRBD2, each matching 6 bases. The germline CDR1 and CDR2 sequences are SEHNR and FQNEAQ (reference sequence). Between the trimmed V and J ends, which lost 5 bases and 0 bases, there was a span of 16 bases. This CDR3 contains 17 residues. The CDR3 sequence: CASSALGASANTGELFF. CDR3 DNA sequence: TGTGCCAGCAGCGCTTTGGGGGCTAGCGCGAACACCGGGGAGCTGTTTTTT.

CDR3 sequence reads: CASSEASNTQYF. For the CDR3, the DNA is TGTGCCAGCAGTGAAGCTTCGAATACGCAGTATTTT. The genes are TRBV2 and TRBJ2-3; unclear D gene. V lost 0 bases and J lost 7, with 5 bases in between. This CDR3 is built from 12 residues. Germline V gene sequence: CDR1 SNHLY, CDR2 FYNNEI.

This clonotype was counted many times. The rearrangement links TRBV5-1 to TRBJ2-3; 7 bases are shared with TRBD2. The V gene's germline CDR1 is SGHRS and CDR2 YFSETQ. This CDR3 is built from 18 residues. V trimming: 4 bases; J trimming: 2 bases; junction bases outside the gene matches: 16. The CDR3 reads CASSHSVTSTLLTDTQYF. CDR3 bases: TGCGCCAGCAGCCACTCGGTGACTAGCACCTTACTCACAGATACGCAGTATTTT.

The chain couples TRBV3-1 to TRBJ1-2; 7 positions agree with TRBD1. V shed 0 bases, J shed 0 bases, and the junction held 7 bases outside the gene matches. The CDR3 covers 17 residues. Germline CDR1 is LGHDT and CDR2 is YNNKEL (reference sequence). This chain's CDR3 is CASSQEAGTVANYGYTF. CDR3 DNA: TGTGCCAGCAGCCAAGAAGCCGGGACAGTAGCTAACTATGGCTACACCTTC.

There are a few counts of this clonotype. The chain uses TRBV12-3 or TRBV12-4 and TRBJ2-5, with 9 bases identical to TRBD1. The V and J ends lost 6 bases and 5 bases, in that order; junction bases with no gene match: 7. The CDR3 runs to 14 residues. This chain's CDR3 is CASSPGQGWETQYF. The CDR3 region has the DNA TGTGCCAGCAGCCCGGGACAGGGATGGGAGACCCAGTACTTC.

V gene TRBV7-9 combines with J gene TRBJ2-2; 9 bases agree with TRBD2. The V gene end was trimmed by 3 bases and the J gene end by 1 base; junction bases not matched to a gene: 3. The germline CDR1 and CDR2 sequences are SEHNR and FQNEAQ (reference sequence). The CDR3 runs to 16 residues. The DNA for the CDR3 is TGTGCCAGCAGCTTTAGCGGGAGTGGGAACACCGGGGAGCTGTTTTTT. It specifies CASSFSGSGNTGELFF.

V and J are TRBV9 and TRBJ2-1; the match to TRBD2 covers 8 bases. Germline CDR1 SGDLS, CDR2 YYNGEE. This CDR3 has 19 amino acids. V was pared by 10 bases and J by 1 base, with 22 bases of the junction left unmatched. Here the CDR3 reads CAGGAAGVLPLGSYNEQFF. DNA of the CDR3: TGTGCCGGGGGGGCAGCGGGAGTACTTCCCCTTGGGTCCTACAATGAGCAGTTCTTC. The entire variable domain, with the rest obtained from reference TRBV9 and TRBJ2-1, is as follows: DSGVTQTPKHLITATGQRVTLRCSPRSGDLSVYWYQQSLDQGLQFLIQYYNGEERAKGNILERFSAQQFPDLHSELNLSSLELGDSALYFCAGGAAGVLPLGSYNEQFFGPGTRLTVL.

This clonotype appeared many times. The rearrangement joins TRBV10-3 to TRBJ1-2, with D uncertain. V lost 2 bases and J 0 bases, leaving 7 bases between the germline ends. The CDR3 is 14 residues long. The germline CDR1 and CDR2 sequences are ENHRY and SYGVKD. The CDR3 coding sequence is TGTGCCATCAGTGAGACAGAAGCTAACTATGGCTACACCTTC. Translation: CAISETEANYGYTF.